These T cell receptor beta chains were read from a single sample in a study of T-cell memory formation after mild COVID-19. TCRdb passed the 5' RACE reads through MiXCR, listing each CDR3 protein once. The sample contains about 90,000 distinct CDR3 sequences, around 15% of which appear only once. Sequenced material: PBMCs or a T cell subset sorted from them (not recorded which). These receptors came from a man in his late teens or twenties who had mild COVID-19 (a few samples of this study predate the infection). Cell type and time point are not known. CDR3s include the opening cysteine and the closing phenylalanine or tryptophan. Only part of the rows carry a size: once, few, many, or a class if the clone is expanded.

clone size: -
V gene: TRBV7-3
CDR3 protein: CASSFSDRAGQYF

clone size: few
V gene: TRBV29-1
CDR3 protein: CSVALAGGIDEQFF

clone size: -
V gene: TRBV7-8
CDR3 protein: CASSLGVRATDTQYF

clone size: many
V gene: TRBV7-6
CDR3 protein: CASSSPGTSADTQYF

clone size: few
V gene: TRBV4-1
CDR3 protein: CASSQDRGESYGYTF

clone size: few
V gene: TRBV12-3/TRBV12-4
CDR3 protein: CASSLWGAGYTF

clone size: few
V gene: TRBV20-1
CDR3 protein: CSARVGRVTGELFF

clone size: once
V gene: TRBV20-1
CDR3 protein: CSAPWGGLPTDYGYTF

clone size: few
V gene: TRBV6-5
CDR3 protein: CASSYSQAYEQYF

clone size: -
V gene: TRBV6-4
CDR3 protein: CASSSGESGPTDTQYF

clone size: -
V gene: TRBV7-3
CDR3 protein: CASSLTGSDYEQYF

clone size: -
V gene: TRBV18
CDR3 protein: CASSPLGGGAQDTQYF

clone size: -
V gene: TRBV7-9
CDR3 protein: CASSKVGSTKRGETQYF

clone size: -
V gene: TRBV25-1
CDR3 protein: CASSRVSGEETQYF

clone size: many
V gene: TRBV6-5
CDR3 protein: CASSRAGTNEQFF

clone size: few
V gene: TRBV12-3/TRBV12-4
CDR3 protein: CASSLLVTNYGYTF

clone size: -
V gene: TRBV5-5
CDR3 protein: CASSLSWDSRYNEQFF

clone size: few
V gene: TRBV5-1
CDR3 protein: CASSLVGSGGNEQFF

clone size: few
V gene: TRBV27
CDR3 protein: CASSPRTSGAPGDTDTQYF

clone size: few
V gene: TRBV2
CDR3 protein: CASSPGQYDSPLHF

clone size: few
V gene: TRBV7-9
CDR3 protein: CASSLGRQFF

clone size: many
V gene: TRBV6-5
CDR3 protein: CASSLNSQETQYF

clone size: -
V gene: TRBV2
CDR3 protein: CASSDFASSKTEAFF

clone size: -
V gene: TRBV6-6
CDR3 protein: CASGTSAQANEQFF

clone size: -
V gene: TRBV6-5
CDR3 protein: CASSYGTGAYEQYF

clone size: -
V gene: TRBV6-5
CDR3 protein: CASSYSLAGGLSYEQYF

clone size: -
V gene: TRBV7-9
CDR3 protein: CASSLLNGSHEQYF

clone size: -
V gene: TRBV3-1
CDR3 protein: CASSQGSGEQYF

clone size: few
V gene: TRBV7-9
CDR3 protein: CASSGGLLNTEAFF

clone size: few
V gene: TRBV6-1
CDR3 protein: CASSEAGVSYNEQFF

clone size: few
V gene: TRBV3-1
CDR3 protein: CASSQGDTEQYF

clone size: -
V gene: TRBV9
CDR3 protein: CASSASYTSYEQYF

clone size: -
V gene: TRBV25-1
CDR3 protein: CASSEGTVVTDTQYF

clone size: few
V gene: TRBV7-3
CDR3 protein: CASSFGTSGGYYNEQFF

clone size: -
V gene: TRBV15
CDR3 protein: CATSTPRQEPSYEQYF

clone size: -
V gene: TRBV29-1
CDR3 protein: CSVLQRSEFVNEQFF

clone size: -
V gene: TRBV27
CDR3 protein: CASSGVDRANYGYTF

clone size: -
V gene: TRBV7-9
CDR3 protein: CASRVTMGNTIYF

clone size: few
V gene: TRBV7-2
CDR3 protein: CASSLSRRLGGELFF

clone size: many
V gene: TRBV4-2
CDR3 protein: CASSQGPNQPQHF

clone size: many
V gene: TRBV5-1
CDR3 protein: CASSLEEDSTDTQYF

clone size: many
V gene: TRBV5-1
CDR3 protein: CASSLVGGVYNEQFF

clone size: few
V gene: TRBV7-2
CDR3 protein: CASSLAPGSTYEQYF

clone size: few
V gene: TRBV20-1
CDR3 protein: CSARELAYEQFF

clone size: many
V gene: TRBV21-1
CDR3 protein: CASSKESPYRHYQETQYF

clone size: -
V gene: TRBV19
CDR3 protein: CASSIPLGLRYGYTF